These 15 T cell receptor beta chains were sequenced from one sample in a study of breast tumors, draining lymph nodes, adjacent tissues. TCRdb processed the multiplex PCR reads anew with MiXCR; each CDR3 protein has one entry. Seen here are 200,000 to 250,000 distinct CDR3 sequences, around 34% observed once, and the top ten hold approximately 4%. Breast cancer patients provided tissue from their axillary draining lymph nodes. The sequenced sample was axillary lymph node tissue. The receptor source for this set is a female donor with breast cancer. Some clones in this sample may be carry-over from other donors' samples.

This clonotype appeared many times. The J gene is TRBJ2-2, the V gene TRBV7-3; a weak D match, TRBD1 (7 bases). Germline V CDR1 and CDR2: SGHTA, FQGTGA. The CDR3 is made up of 15 amino acids. Trimming shortened V by 1 base and J by 6 bases, and 12 bases separated the two germline ends. CDR3 sequence: CASSLIRGAAGELFF. The CDR3 nucleotides read TGTGCCAGCAGCTTAATCAGGGGGGCGGCCGGGGAGCTGTTTTTT.

The sample holds a few counts of this clonotype. A much larger clone is a single base away; this may be a read error. In this CDR3 the conserved last residue, phenylalanine or tryptophan, is missing, so a read error is likely. The J gene is TRBJ2-7, the V gene TRBV2; the match to TRBD2 covers 11 bases. Germline V CDR1 and CDR2: SNHLY, FYNNEI. J gave up 6 bases and V 3 bases, and 10 bases lay outside the gene matches. The CDR3 is 16 residues long. The CDR3 spells CASSEWLAGGGVEQYL. The CDR3 DNA reads as TGTGCCAGCAGTGAGTGGCTAGCGGGAGGCGGGGTCGAGCAGTACCTC.

The chain recombines TRBV7-6 with TRBJ1-4, with D possibly TRBD1 on 6 matching bases. Trimming stripped 4 bases from V and 7 bases from J, with 16 bases between. The CDR3 runs 15 residues. Germline CDR1 is SGHVS and CDR2 is FNYEAQ. The CDR3 sequence is CASSSLGGLSEKLFF. The DNA for the CDR3 is TGTGCCAGCAGCTCGCTGGGGGGGCTAAGTGAAAAACTGTTTTTT.

The rearrangement joins TRBV7-9 to TRBJ1-5; the D is unclear. V was shortened by 7 bases and J by 14 bases, with 9 bases between the two germline ends. Germline CDR1 is SEHNR and CDR2 is FQNEAQ (reference sequence). This CDR3 is 9 amino acids long. As DNA, the CDR3 is TGTGCCAGCATCCACACCAAGCATTTT. Translation: CASIHTKHF.

This clonotype was found many times. The chain employs TRBV6-1 and TRBJ2-1; 9 positions agree with TRBD2. Germline lookup yields CDR1 MNHNS and CDR2 SASEGT. The CDR3 runs 16 residues. V shed 4 bases, J shed 1 base, and the junction held 5 bases outside the gene matches. CDR3 loop: CASSGREGRSYNEQFF. The CDR3 region has the DNA TGTGCCAGCAGTGGGCGGGAGGGCCGTTCCTACAATGAGCAGTTCTTC.

Notes on this clonotype: A much bigger clone sits one base away, suggesting this may be a read error. This chain uses TRBV20-1 with TRBJ2-7, with 7 bases lining up with TRBD1. This CDR3 has 13 amino acids. CDR1 is DFQATT, CDR2 SNEGSKA, per germline (reference sequence). CDR3 sequence reads: CSARGGQTYAQYF. For the CDR3, the DNA is TGCAGTGCTAGAGGGGGACAGACCTACGCGCAGTACTTC.

This clonotype was observed at least ten times. The rearrangement links TRBV7-2 to TRBJ2-7; D is uncertain. The V end lost 1 base, the J end lost 6 bases, and 7 bases lay between the germline ends. CDR3 size: 12 residues. CDR1 and CDR2 (germline): SGHTA, FQGNSA. CDR3 nucleotide sequence: TGTGCCAGCAGCTTAGTAAGGTTCGAGCAGTACTTC. It is translated as CASSLVRFEQYF.

A word on this clonotype: A read error may explain this, as a much larger clone is one base away. Since no conserved phenylalanine or tryptophan closes the CDR3, a read error is the likely cause. The chain links TRBV5-5 to TRBJ1-5, with 7 nucleotides matching TRBD1. The junction had 14 bases not matched to a gene; V was cut back by 4 bases and J by 7 bases. The CDR3 length is 16 residues. Germline V lookup: CDR1 SGHKS, CDR2 YYEKEE (reference sequence). The CDR3: CASSPSGDRVNQPQHL. The CDR3 DNA reads TGTGCCAGCAGCCCCTCGGGCGACAGGGTAAACCAGCCCCAGCATCTT.

This clonotype was found many times. The V call is TRBV7-9, the J call TRBJ1-4; TRBD1 matches at 7 bases. The CDR3 spans 19 residues. Germline CDR1 is SEHNR and CDR2 is FQNEAQ (reference sequence). Trimming removed 3 bases from V and 6 bases from J; junction bases left unmatched: 19. The CDR3 DNA is TGTGCCAGCAGCTTCGACAGGGACGGATCCCGGGACAATTATGAAAAACTGTTTTTT. Amino acids: CASSFDRDGSRDNYEKLFF.

V usage is TRBV6-5 and J usage is TRBJ1-2; 7 bases align to TRBD1. Germline CDR1 MNHEY, CDR2 SVGAGI. This CDR3 spans 15 amino acids. After removal of 0 bases from V and 7 bases from J, the junction contained 8 bases not matched to a gene. CDR3 coding DNA: TGTGCCAGCAGTTACTCGAGGCGAGCAGGGGGTGGCTACACCTTC. Protein: CASSYSRRAGGGYTF.

V usage is TRBV5-8 and J usage is TRBJ1-4; no clear D. The V gene's germline CDR1 is SGHTS and CDR2 YDEGEE. The CDR3 loop spans 16 amino acids. The V end lost 2 bases, the J end lost 0 bases, and 11 bases lay between the germline ends. The CDR3 DNA is TGTGCCAGCAGCTTAGGTAGCACTGCAACTAATGAAAAACTGTTTTTT. Translated, it gives CASSLGSTATNEKLFF. Full variable domain (remainder filled in from reference TRBV5-8 and TRBJ1-4): EAGVTQSPTHLIKTRGQQATLRCSPISGHTSVYWYQQALGLGLQFLLWYDEGEERNRGNFPPRFSGRQFPNYSSELNVNALELEDSALYLCASSLGSTATNEKLFFGSGTQLSVL.

This clonotype was observed once. This chain links TRBV2 with TRBJ2-7; TRBD1 or TRBD2 may be the D gene (5 bases each). Germline assignment: CDR1 SNHLY and CDR2 FYNNEI. V gave up 6 bases and J gave up 4 bases, with 10 bases separating them. The CDR3 extends over 12 amino acids. CDR3 region: CASRRGRYEQYF. Here the CDR3 DNA reads TGTGCCAGCAGACGGGGACGGTACGAGCAGTACTTC.

This clonotype was recorded at least ten times. The chain is built from TRBV5-6 and TRBJ2-2, with 10 bases matching TRBD2. CDR3 length equals 15 residues. With V trimmed by 4 bases and J by 6 bases, 6 bases remained unmatched. Germline lookup yields CDR1 SGHDT and CDR2 YYEEEE. The CDR3 bases are TGTGCCAGCAGCCTCTCCGGGACTAGCGCCGGGGAGCTGTTTTTT. Protein product: CASSLSGTSAGELFF.

In its sample, this clonotype was seen many times. Possible read error: a much larger clone is one base away. In nucleotides, the CDR3 is TGCAGTGCTAGAAGGGCTAGCGATGAGCCGTTCTTC. Translation: CSARRASDEPFF. The chain is built from TRBV20-1 and TRBJ2-1; perhaps TRBD2 as D (6 bases). This CDR3 is built from 12 residues. Germline V CDR1 and CDR2: DFQATT, SNEGSKA (reference sequence).

This clonotype was observed a few times. This chain connects TRBV12-3 or TRBV12-4 to TRBJ2-1; D could derive from TRBD1 or TRBD2 (6 bases each). This CDR3 is 16 amino acids long. V lost 5 bases and J 7 bases, leaving 21 bases between the germline ends. The CDR3, as DNA: TGTGCCAGCAGTCCTCTTAGCTGGGGGGCCTTGAATGAGCAGTTCTTC. Encoded protein: CASSPLSWGALNEQFF.